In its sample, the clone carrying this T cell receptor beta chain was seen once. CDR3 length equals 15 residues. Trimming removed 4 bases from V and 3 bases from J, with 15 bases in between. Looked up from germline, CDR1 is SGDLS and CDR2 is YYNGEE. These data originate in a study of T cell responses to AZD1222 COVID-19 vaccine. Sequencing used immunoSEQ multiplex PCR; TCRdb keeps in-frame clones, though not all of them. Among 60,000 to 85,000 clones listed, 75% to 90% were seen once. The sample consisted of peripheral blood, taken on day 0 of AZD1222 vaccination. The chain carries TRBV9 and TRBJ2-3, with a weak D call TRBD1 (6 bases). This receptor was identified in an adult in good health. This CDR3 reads CASSFEGGRTDTQYF. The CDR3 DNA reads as TGTGCCAGCAGCTTCGAAGGGGGTAGGACAGATACGCAGTATTTT.